The following is a T cell receptor (beta chain) sequence with its context. There are 14 residues in the CDR3. Germline values: CDR1 SGHRS, CDR2 YFSETQ. The V gene lost 6 bases and the J gene lost 0 bases, with 11 bases spanning the gap. This specimen comes from a study of blood T cell repertoires in COVID-19. Study summary: The United States, Italy and Spain provided the acute and convalescent COVID-19 samples. Nucleic acid was either cDNA or gDNA, and it came from T cells, B-cell-depleted T cells, or PBMCs.

In the authors' workflow: Nucleated cell counts were estimated from reference gene primer amplification. Clones were sequenced by immunoSEQ multiplex PCR, and TCRdb holds only the in-frame ones, with some missing. That table furnishes V, J and clone size, whereas the DNA furnished D and trimming. The table lists fewer than 35,000 clones, 80% to 90% of them singletons. The TCR comes from a human donor in a cohort sampled during active COVID-19. The donor label of this sample is uncertain. The sample consisted of peripheral blood. The chain is built from TRBV5-1 and TRBJ2-3; D gene ambiguous. CDR3 sequence reads: CASKVGASTDTQYF. CDR3 DNA sequence: TGCGCCAGCAAGGTGGGCGCTAGCACAGATACGCAGTATTTT.